The 15 T cell receptor beta chains below all came from one sample that was sequenced in a study of blood T cell repertoires in COVID-19. Here immunoSEQ multiplex PCR was the method, and the copy in TCRdb shows in-frame clones only, minus some. The sample yields about 90,000 clones, 70% to 90% seen once. Source material: peripheral blood. The receptors originated from a man of 80 years or more with active or convalescent COVID-19.

There are a few counts of this clone. V gene TRBV9 combines with J gene TRBJ2-1; 8 bases fit TRBD2. Trimming cost V 3 bases and J 0 bases; bases outside gene matches: 8. Germline V gives CDR1 SGDLS, CDR2 YYNGEE. CDR3 length equals 17 residues. This CDR3 is CASSDREGSVSYNEQFF. The CDR3 DNA reads as TGTGCCAGCAGCGACCGGGAGGGGAGCGTCTCCTACAATGAGCAGTTCTTC.

The chain links TRBV6-5 to TRBJ2-5; D might be TRBD2 (5 bases). The CDR3 contains 15 residues. Germline V CDR1 and CDR2: MNHEY, SVGAGI. The V gene lost 2 bases and the J gene lost 5 bases, with 15 bases spanning the gap. The CDR3, as DNA: TGTGCCAGCAGTTACCGGCCACTAGGTTTCGAGACCCAGTACTTC. This codes for CASSYRPLGFETQYF.

This clone has a single count. The chain recombines TRBV5-6 with TRBJ1-4; D may be TRBD1 (6 bases). CDR3 length: 14 residues. The germline CDR1 and CDR2 sequences are SGHDT and YYEEEE. The germline V and J ends were trimmed by 4 bases and 8 bases, with 15 bases remaining between them. CDR3 loop: CASSRLDSGEKLFF. CDR3 bases: TGTGCCAGCAGCCGACTGGACAGTGGGGAAAAACTGTTTTTT.

This clone was observed a single time. This sequence joins TRBV19 and TRBJ1-6; D remains ambiguous. This CDR3 is 13 amino acids long. Germline-derived CDR1 and CDR2 are LNHDA and SQIVND (reference sequence). V was trimmed by 5 bases and J by 6 bases, leaving 8 bases between them. The chain's CDR3 is CASSPEFNSPLHF. The CDR3 bases are TGTGCCAGTAGTCCCGAGTTTAATTCACCCCTCCACTTT.

V gene TRBV4-2 combines with J gene TRBJ2-1, with TRBD2 matching over 13 bases. The CDR3 is 17 residues long. V dropped 6 bases and J dropped 4; count of bases not matched to a gene: 9. CDR1 is LGHNA, CDR2 YNFKEQ, per germline. DNA of the CDR3: TGTGCCAGCAGGGAGACTAGCGGGAGGATAACGTACAATGAGCAGTTCTTC. Translation gives CASRETSGRITYNEQFF.

The genes are TRBV6-6 and TRBJ1-6; 7 bases fit TRBD1. Germline trimming cut 8 bases from V and 4 bases from J; bases unmatched to any gene: 11. The CDR3 sequence is 16 residues long. Germline CDR1 reads MNHNY; CDR2 reads SVGAGI (reference sequence). The CDR3 reads CASSPTPGQYNSPLHF. The CDR3 nucleotides read TGTGCCAGCTCCCCTACCCCGGGACAGTATAATTCACCCCTCCACTTT.

This chain links TRBV18 with TRBJ1-1; possible D gene TRBD1, 6 bases. Germline CDR1 and CDR2: KGHSH and LQKENI. This CDR3 is built from 13 residues. The V end was cut by 8 bases, the J end by 5 bases, with 15 bases between. The CDR3: CASQGPLKTEAFF. The CDR3 bases are TGTGCCAGCCAGGGGCCCCTAAAAACTGAAGCTTTCTTT.

The rearrangement links TRBV6-5 to TRBJ2-4; 7 bases agree with TRBD1. CDR1 and CDR2 (germline): MNHEY, SVGAGI. Unmatched junction bases numbered 5, after V lost 6 bases and J lost 6 bases. The CDR3 sequence is 13 residues long. The CDR3 nucleotides are TGTGCCAGCAGGATGGACAGGAGAAACATTCAGTACTTC. Translation: CASRMDRRNIQYF.

This chain links TRBV28 with TRBJ1-4, with a weak D call TRBD1 (6 bases). The length of the CDR3 is 15 residues. V lost 2 bases to trimming and J lost 5 bases, with 12 bases between them. In germline, CDR1 is MDHEN, CDR2 SYDVKM. The CDR3 here is CASSLRRGRNEKLFF. In nucleotides, the CDR3 is TGTGCCAGCAGTTTACGCAGGGGTAGAAATGAAAAACTGTTTTTT.

This clone was picked up one time. This sequence joins TRBV6-6 and TRBJ1-3; D is unresolved. The CDR3 totals 16 residues. V was cut by 0 bases and J by 0 bases, with 9 bases left in between. Germline V gives CDR1 MNHNY, CDR2 SVGAGI (reference sequence). The CDR3: CASSYSAPSSGNTIYF. The CDR3 DNA follows: TGTGCCAGCAGTTACTCGGCCCCTAGCTCTGGAAACACCATATATTTT.

This clone was detected once. The gene calls are TRBV5-5 and TRBJ1-1; 8 bases are a match to TRBD1. Germline V gives CDR1 SGHKS, CDR2 YYEKEE (reference sequence). The V segment lost 6 bases and the J segment 5 bases; nucleotides outside the gene matches: 12. CDR3 length: 15 residues. CDR3: CASTTTTGAYTEAFF. The CDR3, as DNA: TGTGCCAGCACCACTACGACAGGGGCTTATACTGAAGCTTTCTTT. Filled out from reference TRBV5-5 and TRBJ1-1, the complete variable domain reads DAGVTQSPTHLIKTRGQQVTLRCSPISGHKSVSWYQQVLGQGPQFIFQYYEKEERGRGNFPDRFSARQFPNYSSELNVNALLLGDSALYLCASTTTTGAYTEAFFGQGTRLTVV.

The chain joins TRBV3-1 (or the pseudogene TRBV3-2) to TRBJ2-1; 9 nucleotides agree with TRBD2. After removal of 0 bases from V and 6 bases from J, the junction contained 12 bases not matched to a gene. The germline gives CDR1 LGHDT, CDR2 YNNKEL (reference sequence). This CDR3 spans 18 amino acids. This CDR3 is CASSQDRGGLAGSNEQFF. In DNA form, the CDR3 reads TGTGCCAGCAGCCAAGATCGGGGGGGACTAGCTGGTAGCAATGAGCAGTTCTTC.

The genes are TRBV6-5 and TRBJ1-1, with 8 bases aligning to TRBD1. Losses at the gene ends were 5 bases for V and 6 bases for J; bases not matched to a gene: 5. Per germline, CDR1 MNHEY and CDR2 SVGAGI. The CDR3 runs 13 residues. The DNA for the CDR3 is TGTGCCAGCAGTCTGGACAGGGTCGCTGAAGCTTTCTTT. Its protein product is CASSLDRVAEAFF.

This chain connects TRBV3-1 (or the pseudogene TRBV3-2) to TRBJ2-1, with D perhaps matching TRBD2 (6 bases). The CDR3 runs 15 residues. V was cut by 4 bases and J by 1 base, with 11 bases left in between. CDR1 and CDR2 (germline): LGHDT, YNNKEL (reference sequence). The CDR3 DNA sequence: TGTGCCAGCAGCCCCTTGGGGGGTTCCTACAATGAGCAGTTCTTC. This gives the protein CASSPLGGSYNEQFF.

This clone was observed once. The chain links TRBV6-6 to TRBJ2-4; 9 nucleotides match TRBD1. This CDR3 contains 15 residues. V was pared by 6 bases and J by 5 bases, with 8 bases of the junction left unmatched. The germline V gene has CDR1 MNHNY and CDR2 SVGAGI (reference sequence). In nucleotides, the CDR3 is TGTGCCAGCAGAGGGGACAGGGCGGGAGAAAACATTCAGTACTTC. This encodes CASRGDRAGENIQYF.